The sequence of this T cell receptor (beta chain) was determined in a study of breast tumors, draining lymph nodes, adjacent tissues. Germline-derived CDR1 and CDR2 are MNHNY and SVGAGI (reference sequence). The CDR3 runs 16 residues. TCRdb re-analysed the multiplex PCR reads in MiXCR, keeping a single row per CDR3 protein. Of about 47,000 distinct CDR3 sequences listed, 20% to 25% are singletons. Points on this clonotype: A clone one base away is much larger, so this may be a read error.

This rearrangement joins TRBV6-6 to TRBJ2-2; perhaps TRBD2 as D (5 bases). The material sequenced was breast tumor tissue. This TCR came from a female donor with breast cancer. Some clones in this sample may be carry-over from other donors' samples. CDR3 sequence: CVSSYGLRLNTGELFF. In DNA form, the CDR3 reads TGTGTCAGCAGTTACGGTTTGAGACTAAACACCGGGGAGCTGTTTTTT.